This T cell receptor (beta chain) was captured in a study of shared clonotypes between healthy human individuals (dated by TCRdb to 2019 to 2021). In terms of the full investigation: A few men and a couple of women, aged 18 to 49 years, made up the cohort. For each donor, CD4 naive and CD4 memory were each given three plates, CD8 naive was given two plates, and CD8 memory was given one plate. To estimate repertoire size and how much clonotypes are shared between individuals, the study performed deep sequencing of blood TCR repertoires from 4 to 6 healthy adults. Libraries were prepared and TCR repertoires were sequenced by different laboratories using diverse techniques, in order to increase sequencing depth and limit assay-specific biases. Leukapheresis yielded between about 0.85 and 10 billion PBMCs per donor.

The full study reports these points: Rarefaction of sorted-subset datasets indicated incomplete sequencing despite the large sequencing depth. Compared with non-shared clonotypes, the clonotypes found in all four sorted-subset donors had higher generation probabilities. Only blood was sampled, and tissue TCR repertoires likely differ from those in blood. The small number of donors limited the genetic and exposure-history diversity represented. Larger estimated clonotype richness was generally found for naive subsets than for memory subsets. Based on pairwise subsampling, the degree of clonotype sharing among donors was expected to be affected by sequencing depth. Across a handful of donors, about 5.2% of naive CD4, approximately 3.6% of naive CD8, about 2.3% of memory CD4, and roughly 0.41% of memory CD8 clonotypes were shared.

The donors were healthy, HIV-negative adults with no recently reported acute infections or vaccinations. Only Caucasian adults living in Nashville, Tennessee, USA were represented among the donors. CD4+ T cells were enriched by magnetic negative selection; naive cells were then positively selected on CD45RA, and the negative fraction formed the memory subset. Blood was obtained by leukapheresis, after which PBMCs were separated by Ficoll-Histopaque density gradient centrifugation and cryopreserved in liquid nitrogen vapor phase. Purity and quantity of every magnetically sorted T cell population were checked by analytical flow cytometry. Genomic DNA was isolated from every sorted fraction and measured by UV absorbance on a Nanodrop 2000c. A word on this clone: This clone's antigen is unknown. The record has no base qualities; no much larger clone is one base away.

V lost 1 base and J lost 4 bases; the stretch between them is 7 bases long. From its cysteine to its phenylalanine, the CDR3 spans 14 amino acids. CDR3 DNA only is kept here, 42 bases in frame from base 1. The germline V gene encodes CDR1 SGHTA and CDR2 FQGNSA. Using the deep immunoSEQ assay, multiplex PCR amplified TCR CDR3 regions from genomic DNA. For each cell subset, the extracted genomic DNA was distributed evenly across all wells of several immunoSEQ 96-well plates, and each plate served as one replicate. For sorted subsets, around 0.2 ug of genomic DNA, equivalent to 25,000 to 35,000 T cell genomes, went into each replicate PCR. Purified libraries were quantified with a Qubit 3.0 fluorometer, sized on a Bioanalyzer 2100, and re-quantified with the KAPA Library Quantification kit. A separate single-read 150-cycle Illumina NextSeq 550 flow cell was used to sequence each immunoSEQ 96-well plate. Regarding the original processing steps: The immunoSEQ output contained only junctional sequences without quality scores, so filtering could not match that applied to full-length reads. To assign V/J genes and CDR3, sequences were annotated against IMGT germline references using PyIR, a Python wrapper for IgBLAST v1.9. Reads were removed for weak V/J assignments (E-value above 1e-6), missing CDR3, stop codons, out-of-frame junctions, or ambiguous translated residues. V3J clonotypes were defined by identical inferred V gene, J gene, and CDR3 amino acid sequence. Percentage overlap between repertoires was computed as shared unique clonotypes divided by the size of the smaller repertoire. Richness of each repertoire was evaluated using RTK rarefaction, the Chao1 estimator, and Recon v2.1 estimates of unobserved clonotypes. Generation probabilities were computed with OLGA for all TCRbeta clonotypes obtained by the gDNA method from several donors. Entries here come from immuneACCESS through TCRdb and include only in-frame sequences with V and J called. Some clones fail to appear in such tables; in the studies checked, an unresolved V gene covers under half of the shortfall, and the cause of the remainder is unknown. That table is the source of V, J and clone size, and D and trimming were worked out from the DNA. For this sample there are some 1 million clones; about 76% appear just once. The ten largest clones capture about 1.5% of the sample.

Material: memory CD4+ T cells sorted from blood. The sample's cell subset or site label is to be understood as: CD45RA-negative fraction. The sequence was collected from a man in his late teens or twenties in good health. The sequence is built from TRBV7-2 and TRBJ2-2; the D gene is unclear. In nucleotide form, the sequence is TGTGCCAGCAGCTTAGACATGCGCACCGGGGAGCTGTTTTTT. Its protein product is CASSLDMRTGELFF.